Listed here is a single T cell receptor (beta chain). This sample was included in a study of control samples from healthy donors and cancer patients. CDR1 and CDR2 (germline): LNHDA, SQIVND (reference sequence). Trimming cost V 8 bases and J 10 bases, with 21 bases left between them. The CDR3 has 14 amino acids. The data were produced by immunoSEQ multiplex PCR, yet TCRdb's version contains in-frame clones alone and is incomplete. This repertoire shows about 150,000 clones, 80% to 95% found once; its top ten account for 2%. The source material was blood. The sequence was obtained from a woman in her 40s in good health. This chain links TRBV19 with TRBJ1-5; weak D call: TRBD1 (5 bases). CDR3 DNA sequence: TGTGCCAGTGGCGCCCGGGACGACCGTCTACCCCAGCATTTT. Translating gives CASGARDDRLPQHF. Looking up the rest from reference TRBV19 and TRBJ1-5 gives the full variable domain: DGGITQSPKYLFRKEGQNVTLSCEQNLNHDAMYWYRQDPGQGLRLIYYSQIVNDFQKGDIAEGYSVSREKKESFPLTVTSAQKNPTAFYLCASGARDDRLPQHFGDGTRLSIL.